This T cell receptor beta chain originates from a study of blood T cell repertoires in COVID-19. As for the study in general: The United States, Italy and Spain were the sources of the acute and convalescent COVID-19 samples.

This CDR3 is built from 18 residues. With 0 bases clipped from V and 2 bases from J, the junction kept 10 bases outside the gene matches. Germline CDR1 is KGHSH and CDR2 is LQKENI. Authors' analysis steps: The assay estimated nucleated cells by amplifying reference gene primers. Profiled with immunoSEQ multiplex PCR; TCRdb holds only in-frame clones, not every one. V, J and clone size reflect that table, while D and trimming were determined from the DNA. The sample includes 250,000 to 350,000 clones, approximately 90% of them seen just once. The gene calls are TRBV18 and TRBJ2-1; 7 bases line up with TRBD2. The sequenced sample was peripheral blood. This TCR was sampled from a man under 40 with acute or convalescent COVID-19. CDR3 residues: CASSPPYSGRGAYNEQFF. The CDR3, as DNA: TGTGCCAGCTCACCACCGTATTCAGGGAGGGGCGCCTACAATGAGCAGTTCTTC.